This T cell receptor (beta chain) was documented in a study of shared clonotypes between healthy human individuals (dated by TCRdb to about 2020). Regarding the complete study: Three men and a couple of women, aged 18 to 49 years, made up the cohort. To estimate repertoire size and how much clonotype sharing occurs between individuals, the study deeply sequenced the blood TCR repertoires of several healthy adults. To increase sequencing depth and limit assay-specific biases, TCR repertoire library preparation and sequencing were carried out by different laboratories using diverse techniques. For each donor, three plates each were used for CD4 naive and CD4 memory, two plates were used for CD8 naive, and one plate was used for CD8 memory. Per donor, leukapheresis produced somewhere between about 0.85 and 10 billion PBMCs. Paper-wide results and their limitations: Naive subsets generally had larger estimated clonotype richness than memory subsets did. Because the study included only a small number of donors, the genetic and exposure-history diversity represented was limited. Even with the large sequencing depth, rarefaction of the sorted-subset datasets indicated that sequencing was incomplete. Across a handful of donors, approximately 5% of naive CD4, roughly 3.5% of naive CD8, approximately 2.5% of memory CD4, and 0.4% of memory CD8 clonotypes were shared. Pairwise subsampling led to the expectation that sequencing depth would affect the degree of clonotype sharing among donors. Compared with non-shared clonotypes, clonotypes shared by all four sorted-subset donors had higher generation probabilities. Sampling was restricted to blood, and TCR repertoires in tissues likely differ from the TCR repertoires found in blood.

Donors were healthy HIV-negative adults with no recently reported acute infections or vaccinations. Every donor was a Caucasian adult living in Nashville, Tennessee, USA. CD4+ T cells were enriched by magnetic negative selection, after which naive cells were positively selected on CD45RA and the negative fraction was taken as the memory subset. Blood was collected by leukapheresis, and PBMCs were isolated by Ficoll-Histopaque density gradient centrifugation and then cryopreserved in liquid nitrogen vapor phase. Analytical flow cytometry was used to check the purity and quantity of each magnetically sorted T cell population. Each sorted fraction had its genomic DNA isolated and then quantified by UV absorbance on a Nanodrop 2000c. The germline V gene supplies CDR1 MGHDK and CDR2 SYGVNS. V sheds 3 bases and J sheds 5 bases, leaving 10 bases between their ends. The cysteine opens and the phenylalanine closes a CDR3 of 13 amino acids. Only CDR3 DNA is held: 39 bases, read in frame from base 1.

A remark on this clone: What antigen it recognizes has not been identified. The input lacks base qualities; no much larger clone sits a single base away.

Using the deep immunoSEQ assay, multiplex PCR amplified TCR CDR3 regions from genomic DNA. Extracted genomic DNA from each cell subset was distributed evenly across all wells of several immunoSEQ 96-well plates, and each plate was treated as a replicate. For sorted subsets, each replicate PCR was loaded with 200 ng genomic DNA, equivalent to about 30,000 T cell genomes. The purified libraries were quantified using a Qubit 3.0 fluorometer, sized with a Bioanalyzer 2100, and then quantified again using the KAPA Library Quantification kit. A separate single-read 150-cycle Illumina NextSeq 550 flow cell was used to sequence each immunoSEQ 96-well plate. The study's own analysis went as follows. Because the immunoSEQ output included only junctional sequences and no quality scores, the filtering could not be the same as the filtering used for full-length reads. Sequences were annotated with PyIR, a Python wrapper for IgBLAST v1.9, and V/J genes and CDR3 were assigned using IMGT germline references. Reads were removed for weak V/J assignments (E-value above 1e-6), missing CDR3, stop codons, out-of-frame junctions, or ambiguous translated residues. A V3J clonotype was defined by an identical inferred V gene, J gene, and CDR3 amino acid sequence. Percentage overlap between repertoires was computed as shared unique clonotypes divided by the size of the smaller repertoire. Richness of each repertoire was evaluated using RTK rarefaction, the Chao1 estimator, and Recon v2.1 estimates of unobserved clonotypes. OLGA was used to compute generation probabilities for all TCRbeta clonotypes that the gDNA method yielded from a handful of donors. This is the immuneACCESS table as TCRdb keeps it, with only in-frame sequences that have V and J called. A part of the clones is gone; compared with another copy, unresolved V genes explain less than half, and the rest is unexplained. V and J calls and clone size follow that table, whereas D and trimming were derived from the DNA. This sample holds roughly 1 million clones; about 75% were observed only once. The biggest ten clones account for 1.5% of the sample.

The TCR was taken from a man between 18 and 35 years old in good health. Input material: memory CD4+ T cells sorted from blood. Reading the label with the study, this specimen's cell subset or site is: CD45RA-negative fraction. The sequence joins TRBV25-1 to TRBJ1-2, with an unclear D gene assignment. The nucleotide sequence is given as TGTGCCAGCAGTGAGGGCACAACTTATGGCTACACCTTC. Its protein reads: CASSEGTTYGYTF.